This T cell receptor (beta chain) was identified during a study of Ad26.COV2.S vaccination and SARS-CoV-2 variants. Study-wide background: The vaccine Ad26.COV2.S was put into the muscle once, or twice with 56 days between.

On this clone itself: Its antigen remains unknown.

V gave up 5 bases and J gave up 3 bases; unmatched junction bases: 6. The CDR3 runs 15 residues. Looked up from germline, CDR1 is SGHAT and CDR2 is FQNNGV. Study-wide results and caveats: TCR breadth and depth analyses may have underestimated total T cell responses.

Some clones are missing from TCRdb's copy, which holds only in-frame ones; the method was immunoSEQ multiplex PCR. The sample consists of about 330,000 clones, around 90% of them appearing once. As for treatment: around 19 received Ad26.COV2.S at low or high dose, single or two shots; about 5 received placebo; per-sample allocation not given. The study sampled participants on day 63 after the first vaccine or placebo injection. Vaccination employed an Ad26 vector expressing the Wuhan-strain SARS-CoV-2 spike. The sequenced sample was peripheral blood, obtained in a trial of Ad26.COV2.S vaccine versus placebo. The source is a person between 18 and 59 years old who received the Ad26.COV2.S COVID-19 vaccine or a placebo. J is TRBJ1-5 and V is TRBV11-2, with 8 positions matching TRBD1. The DNA for the CDR3 is TGTGCCAGCAGCCCGGGACAGGCCATCAATCAGCCCCAGCATTTT. Amino acids: CASSPGQAINQPQHF.